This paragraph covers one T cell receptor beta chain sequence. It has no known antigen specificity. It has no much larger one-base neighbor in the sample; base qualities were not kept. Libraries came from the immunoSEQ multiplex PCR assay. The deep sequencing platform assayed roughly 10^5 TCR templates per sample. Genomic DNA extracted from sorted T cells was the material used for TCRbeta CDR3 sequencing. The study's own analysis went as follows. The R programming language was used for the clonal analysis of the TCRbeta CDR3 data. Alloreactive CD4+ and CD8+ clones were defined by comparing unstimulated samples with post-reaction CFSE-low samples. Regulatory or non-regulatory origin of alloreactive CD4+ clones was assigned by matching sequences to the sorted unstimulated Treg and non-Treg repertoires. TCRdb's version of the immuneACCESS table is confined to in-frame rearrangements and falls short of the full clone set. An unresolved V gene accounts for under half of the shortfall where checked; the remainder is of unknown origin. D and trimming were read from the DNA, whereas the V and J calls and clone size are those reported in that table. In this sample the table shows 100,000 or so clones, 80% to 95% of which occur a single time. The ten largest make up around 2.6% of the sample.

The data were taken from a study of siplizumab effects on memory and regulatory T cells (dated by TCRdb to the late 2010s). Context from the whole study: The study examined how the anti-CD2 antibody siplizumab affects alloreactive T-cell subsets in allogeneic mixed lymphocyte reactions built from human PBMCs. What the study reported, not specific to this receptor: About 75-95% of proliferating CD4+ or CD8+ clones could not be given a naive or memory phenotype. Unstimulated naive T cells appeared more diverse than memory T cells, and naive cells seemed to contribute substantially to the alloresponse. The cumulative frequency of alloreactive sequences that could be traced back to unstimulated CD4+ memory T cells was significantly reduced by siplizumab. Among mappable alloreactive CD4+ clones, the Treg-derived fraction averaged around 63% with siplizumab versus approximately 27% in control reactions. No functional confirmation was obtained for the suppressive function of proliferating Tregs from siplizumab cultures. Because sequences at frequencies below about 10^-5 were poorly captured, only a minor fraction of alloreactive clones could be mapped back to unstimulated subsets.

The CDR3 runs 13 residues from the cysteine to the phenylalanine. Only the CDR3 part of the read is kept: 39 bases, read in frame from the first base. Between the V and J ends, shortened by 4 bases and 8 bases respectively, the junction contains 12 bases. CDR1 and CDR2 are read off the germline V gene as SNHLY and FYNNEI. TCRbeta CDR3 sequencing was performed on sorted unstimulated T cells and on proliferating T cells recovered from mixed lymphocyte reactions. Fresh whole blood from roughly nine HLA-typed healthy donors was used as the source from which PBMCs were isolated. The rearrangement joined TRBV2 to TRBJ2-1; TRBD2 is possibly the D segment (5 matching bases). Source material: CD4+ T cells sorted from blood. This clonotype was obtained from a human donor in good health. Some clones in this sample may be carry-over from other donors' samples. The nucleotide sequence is TGTGCCAGCAGTGTCCCACGGGGATATGAGCAGTTCTTC. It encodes CASSVPRGYEQFF.